The entry below gives a single T cell receptor beta chain sequence along with its context. No antigen is known for it. Qualities for individual bases were not recorded, and no much larger clone is one base off. In the ophthalmopathy patients, disease was moderately to severely active, with a Clinical Activity Score of 3 or more, a NOSPECS grade of 4 or more, and a duration of less than 3 months. The study excluded patients with uncontrolled infections, other autoimmune diseases, pregnancy or lactation. Diagnoses were established on the basis of clinical symptoms, serum thyroxine and TRAb, thyroid ultrasound, and orbital computed tomography. Ficoll-Paque density gradient centrifugation was used to isolate PBMCs from under 11 ml of fresh peripheral blood. Trizol reagent was used to extract total RNA, and RNA quality was then checked on an Agilent 2100 Bioanalyzer. The data were obtained in a study of T cells in Graves' hyperthyroidism and ophthalmopathy (dated by TCRdb to the late 2010s). In the study overall: Peripheral blood was collected at initial diagnosis, before any treatment. After sampling, hyperthyroidism patients received methimazole starting at 30 mg daily, and ophthalmopathy patients received high-dose intravenous methylprednisolone. An independent validation cohort of 18 to 20 hyperthyroidism patients and some 15 patients who later progressed to ophthalmopathy tested prospective prediction of ophthalmopathy. A discovery cohort of around 98 patients, 43 with Graves' ophthalmopathy and about 58 with stable Graves' hyperthyroidism, was used to find distinguishing TCR V-J signatures. The roughly 99 discovery patients were divided at random into training and test sets in a 7:3 ratio. The paper reports TCR Vbeta CDR3 sequencing of approximately 130 peripheral blood samples: under 45 ophthalmopathy, 70 to 85 hyperthyroidism and around 17 progressor patients. In more than five Graves' hyperthyroidism patients, the study also compared T-cell repertoires from thyroid tissue with T-cell repertoires from blood. Results the study describes overall, beyond this receptor: Blood samples also contained most of the expanded thyroid clonotypes (frequency above 0.001), which suggests that blood repertoires may reflect thyroid immune responses. A 13 V-J signature model separated ophthalmopathy from stable hyperthyroidism, with approximately 86% sensitivity and about 81% specificity in cross-validation and 80%/75% in testing. In validation, the model predicted progression to ophthalmopathy with 55% to 71% sensitivity and 72% to 75% specificity, a median of 6.5 months before onset. Sample size was not statistically predetermined, and blinding of investigators to group allocation was not performed.

The germline V gene specifies SGHVS as CDR1 and FNYEAQ as CDR2. V loses 5 bases, J loses 6 bases, and the germline ends lie 9 bases apart. The CDR3 runs 12 amino acids, cysteine and phenylalanine included. The entry retains the CDR3 DNA only, 36 bases that are in frame from base 1. The TCR beta CDR3 regions were amplified from the RNA transcripts. The TCR CDR3 was subjected to a first round of RT-PCR using the HTBI primer set and the Qiagen OneStep RT-PCR kit. Libraries were constructed in a second round of multiplex PCR, after which size selection and purification were performed. Paired-end sequencing of the libraries was performed with 100 bp reads on an Illumina HiSeq2000. On the authors' methods: SOAPnuke was used to process the raw data, throwing out any read that contained adapters or uncalled bases, had a mean Phred below 15, or lacked an exact constant-primer or identifier match. High-quality paired reads were merged using COPE v1.2.5, and each unique nucleotide sequence was defined as a clonotype. Clonotypes were aligned to IMGT TRBV, TRBD and TRBJ reference segments using MiTCR v1.1. The analysis included only V-J combinations with a frequency above 0.0001, which together covered approximately 99% of the repertoires. The TCS score was defined as the ratio of F50 (clonal expansion) to E x V (chaos), calculated using BLOSUM62-based TCRdist between CDR3 peptides within each V-J. Welch's t-statistics and random forest reduced roughly 530 V-J features to fewer than 15, which were used in a naive Bayes classifier (R e1071). TCRdb's own reprocessing of the public reads used fastp at Q25 and MiXCR and kept productive beta chains. Here each entry gathers all rows of one CDR3 protein and keeps the most common genes and DNA. It is TCRdb's table, rather than the study itself, that gives the V and J calls and clone size. This sample is represented by over 400,000 distinct CDR3 sequences; about 15% of them were singletons. The ten largest clones represent approximately 13% of the sample.

This TCR derives from a young man with Graves' ophthalmopathy. The chain is encoded by TRBV7-6 joined to TRBJ2-3; the D gene is not confidently resolved. Material: blood. The CDR3 protein: CASSQLEDTQYF. The nucleotide sequence reads TGTGCCAGCAGCCAACTTGAGGATACGCAGTATTTT.